The 8 T cell receptor beta chains below come from one sample, sequenced in a study of CD8 T cells in ankylosing spondylitis. For these receptors, no antigen is known. Findings and limits, study-wide: A motif of 7 or 8 highly homologous TCR beta variants was seen as apparently characteristic of ankylosing spondylitis blood.

MiXCR was run by TCRdb on the 5' RACE reads, yielding one entry per CDR3 protein. The sample contains fewer than 500,000 distinct CDR3 sequences, 25% to 30% of which appear only once. The material sequenced was blood, either unsorted or a sorted T cell fraction (not recorded which). The receptors were gathered from a male donor with ankylosing spondylitis.

The sample holds a few counts of this clonotype. The chain couples TRBV4-1 to TRBJ2-4; D is ambiguous. The germline V gene encodes CDR1 MGHRA and CDR2 YSYEKL. V was cut by 0 bases and J by 0 bases, with 9 bases left in between. The CDR3 runs 16 residues. The CDR3 protein is CASSQDRALAKNIQYF. The CDR3, as DNA: TGCGCCAGCAGCCAAGATCGAGCTTTAGCCAAAAACATTCAGTACTTC.

In this sample, this clonotype turned up a few times. J is TRBJ2-1 and V is TRBV5-1; D is possibly TRBD2 (7 bases). V was cut by 4 bases and J by 3 bases, with 17 bases left in between. Germline V gene lookup returns CDR1 SGHRS and CDR2 YFSETQ. This CDR3 has 16 residues. CDR3 bases: TGCGCCAGCAGCCTTGACCAGGGGAGGGACTACAATGAGCAGTTCTTC. Its protein product is CASSLDQGRDYNEQFF.

This clonotype was recorded a few times. The V gene is TRBV7-9, the J gene TRBJ2-1; 9 bases align to TRBD2. Germline loops: CDR1 SEHNR, CDR2 FQNEAQ (reference sequence). The J segment lost 6 bases and the V segment lost 1 base, leaving 7 bases of the junction unmatched. CDR3 size: 16 residues. Here the CDR3 DNA reads TGTGCCAGCAGCTTAGTGCTAGCGGGGCCGCCCAATGAGCAGTTCTTC. It yields the protein CASSLVLAGPPNEQFF.

V usage is TRBV12-3 or TRBV12-4 and J usage is TRBJ1-6, with unresolved D. This CDR3 contains 16 residues. V gave up 1 base and J gave up 3 bases, with 10 bases separating them. CDR3 sequence (DNA): TGTGCCAGCAGTTTAGGGGTCCCCTACTATAATTCACCCCTCCACTTT. It specifies CASSLGVPYYNSPLHF.

This clonotype was seen more than once but under ten times. The chain couples TRBV3-1 to TRBJ1-1; 7 bases align to TRBD1. J lost 1 base, V lost 7 bases, and 6 bases had no gene match. Germline CDR1 LGHDT, CDR2 YNNKEL (reference sequence). The length of the CDR3 is 14 residues. CDR3 coding DNA: TGTGCCAGCACAATGACAGGGAAGAACACTGAAGCTTTCTTT. Protein: CASTMTGKNTEAFF.

This chain connects TRBV20-1 to TRBJ2-6; D not resolved. The germline V and J ends were trimmed by 3 bases and 3 bases, with 6 bases remaining between them. The CDR3 is made up of 13 amino acids. Per germline, CDR1 DFQATT and CDR2 SNEGSKA (reference sequence). Here the CDR3 reads CSASRYGANVLTF. The CDR3 coding sequence is TGCAGTGCTAGCCGCTATGGGGCCAACGTCCTGACTTTC.

The rearrangement uses TRBV5-1 and TRBJ2-1; D is uncertain. Trimming removed 6 bases at V and 9 bases at J, with 19 bases between. There are 14 residues in the CDR3. CDR1 is SGHRS and CDR2 is YFSETQ in the germline V gene. The CDR3 reads CASIRGREFSEQFF. CDR3 in DNA: TGCGCCAGCATTAGAGGCCGAGAATTTAGTGAGCAGTTCTTC.

This clonotype has a handful of counts. The chain couples TRBV20-1 to TRBJ1-6; D possibly corresponds to TRBD1 (6 bases). The CDR3 length is 13 residues. Germline V gene lookup returns CDR1 DFQATT and CDR2 SNEGSKA (reference sequence). V was shortened by 1 base and J by 7 bases, with 8 bases between the two germline ends. The CDR3 is CSARADSNSPLHF. The CDR3 DNA is TGCAGTGCTAGAGCGGACAGCAATTCACCCCTCCACTTT.